Listed here are 26 T cell receptor beta chains from one sample, sequenced in a study of cytomegalovirus exposure and HLA in healthy donors. This PCR relied on a set of 60 Vbeta primers and 13 Jbeta primers. TCRdb keeps only in-frame clones here, not all; method: immunoSEQ multiplex PCR. Seen here are about 98,000 clones, under 80% observed once, and the top ten hold about 8%. The material sequenced was PBMCs. These receptors came from a human donor in good health.

V and J are TRBV9 and TRBJ1-1; 12 bases map to TRBD1. Looked up from germline, CDR1 is SGDLS and CDR2 is YYNGEE. There are 18 residues in the CDR3. V trimming: 4 bases; J trimming: 5 bases; junction bases outside the gene matches: 15. CDR3 sequence: CASSPRRGDRGRWTEAFF. CDR3 DNA: TGTGCCAGCAGCCCCCGCCGAGGGGACAGGGGGCGTTGGACTGAAGCTTTCTTT.

The chain combines TRBV25-1 with TRBJ1-1; 7 bases map to TRBD1. The CDR3 spans 14 residues. Losses at the gene ends were 9 bases for V and 1 base for J; bases not matched to a gene: 8. CDR1 is MGHDK and CDR2 is SYGVNS in the germline V gene. In DNA form, the CDR3 reads TGTGCCAGTCGGAAGGGGGCCCAGAACACTGAAGCTTTCTTT. Its translation: CASRKGAQNTEAFF.

A single count supports this clone. The chain links TRBV5-6 to TRBJ2-7; weak D call: TRBD1 (6 bases). This CDR3 is built from 12 residues. Germline V CDR1 and CDR2: SGHDT, YYEEEE. V gave up 4 bases and J gave up 4 bases, with 9 bases separating them. CDR3 DNA: TGTGCCAGCAGCCCGGACAGATACGAGCAGTACTTC. Its translation is CASSPDRYEQYF. Full variable domain (outside the CDR3, taken from reference TRBV5-6 and TRBJ2-7): DAGVTQSPTHLIKTRGQQVTLRCSPKSGHDTVSWYQQALGQGPQFIFQYYEEEERQRGNFPDRFSGHQFPNYSSELNVNALLLGDSALYLCASSPDRYEQYFGPGTRLTVT.

The rearrangement joins TRBV7-2 to TRBJ1-4; the D gene is possibly TRBD1 (5 bases). Germline V lookup: CDR1 SGHTA, CDR2 FQGNSA. The V end lost 0 bases, the J end lost 3 bases, and 14 bases lay between the germline ends. The CDR3 length is 17 residues. This chain's CDR3 is CASSLAGRDVPNEKLFF. The CDR3, as DNA: TGTGCCAGCAGCTTAGCGGGGCGGGACGTCCCTAATGAAAAACTGTTTTTT.

The chain combines TRBV2 with TRBJ2-3, with a possible D match to TRBD2 (6 bases). Trimming stripped 6 bases from V and 4 bases from J, with 17 bases between. Germline-derived CDR1 and CDR2 are SNHLY and FYNNEI. CDR3 length: 15 amino acids. The CDR3 spells CASRPTGVMADTQYF. CDR3 sequence (DNA): TGTGCCAGCAGACCTACGGGAGTAATGGCAGATACGCAGTATTTT.

The rearrangement links TRBV10-3 to TRBJ2-3; 14 nucleotides line up with TRBD2. Germline assignment: CDR1 ENHRY and CDR2 SYGVKD. Unmatched junction bases numbered 5, after V lost 6 bases and J lost 6 bases. This CDR3 contains 15 residues. CDR3 in DNA: TGTGCCATCAGCGGGACTAGCGGGGGCTTGGATACGCAGTATTTT. It translates to CAISGTSGGLDTQYF.

V usage is TRBV18 and J usage is TRBJ2-1, with unresolved D. The V gene's germline CDR1 is KGHSH and CDR2 LQKENI. Deletions cut 0 bases from V and 0 bases from J, with 9 bases between. CDR3 length: 16 residues. The DNA for the CDR3 is TGTGCCAGCTCACCACCGACCGCTAGCTCCTACAATGAGCAGTTCTTC. This translates into CASSPPTASSYNEQFF.

The rearrangement links TRBV11-2 to TRBJ2-1; the D is unclear. Germline CDR1 and CDR2: SGHAT and FQNNGV. The CDR3 covers 12 residues. The V end lost 6 bases, the J end lost 8 bases, and 11 bases lay between the germline ends. The CDR3 loop is CASRGSFHEQFF. In DNA, the CDR3 is TGTGCCAGCAGGGGCAGTTTTCATGAGCAGTTCTTC.

The chain couples TRBV23-1 to TRBJ1-1; tentatively, D is TRBD1 (6 bases). TRBV23-1 is given ORF status, its function remaining uncertain. The CDR3 runs 14 residues. Between the trimmed V and J ends, which lost 7 bases and 1 base, there was a span of 13 bases. Written as DNA, the CDR3 is TGCGCCAGCAACAAGGGGGAAGCGAACACTGAAGCTTTCTTT. The encoded protein is CASNKGEANTEAFF.

This chain connects TRBV5-1 to TRBJ1-1; TRBD1 agrees at 12 bases. The J segment lost 5 bases and the V segment lost 4 bases, leaving 9 bases of the junction unmatched. Germline V CDR1 and CDR2: SGHRS, YFSETQ. CDR3 length: 16 residues. Here the CDR3 DNA reads TGCGCCAGCAGCAAAACCGGGACAGGGGGCGGGACTGAAGCTTTCTTT. Translation gives CASSKTGTGGGTEAFF.

This clone has a handful of counts. V usage is TRBV6-5 and J usage is TRBJ2-2; 9 nucleotides match TRBD2. The germline gives CDR1 MNHEY, CDR2 SVGAGI. The CDR3 is 14 amino acids. After removal of 6 bases from V and 3 bases from J, the junction contained 2 bases not matched to a gene. The CDR3: CASRRLADTGELFF. As DNA, the CDR3 is TGTGCCAGCAGAAGACTAGCGGACACCGGGGAGCTGTTTTTT.

The rearrangement uses TRBV19 and TRBJ1-2; TRBD1 agrees at 8 bases. The germline V gene encodes CDR1 LNHDA and CDR2 SQIVND (reference sequence). This CDR3 region has 14 residues. V lost 7 bases, J lost 2 bases, and 6 bases stayed unmatched. In DNA, the CDR3 is TGTGCCAGTATTGGGGACAGGAGGAACTATGGCTACACCTTC. Protein product: CASIGDRRNYGYTF.

This chain joins TRBV5-1 and TRBJ1-1, with 11 bases fitting TRBD1. Germline lookup yields CDR1 SGHRS and CDR2 YFSETQ. This CDR3 has 17 amino acids. The junction had 9 bases not matched to a gene; V was cut back by 4 bases and J by 1 base. CDR3 DNA: TGCGCCAGCAGCCTGAGGACAGGGGGCGGAGGGAACACTGAAGCTTTCTTT. Its translation: CASSLRTGGGGNTEAFF.

V and J are TRBV13 and TRBJ2-5, with TRBD2 matching over 14 bases. CDR1 PRHDT and CDR2 FYEKMQ come from the germline V gene (reference sequence). CDR3 length equals 17 residues. V lost 5 bases, J lost 9 bases, and 14 bases stayed unmatched. The CDR3 here is CASSLTSTSGGALPQYF. The DNA of the CDR3 is TGTGCCAGCAGCCTCACCTCGACTAGCGGGGGGGCTCTGCCCCAGTACTTC.

The chain uses TRBV27 and TRBJ1-2, with D possibly TRBD1 on 6 matching bases. Germline lookup yields CDR1 MNHEY and CDR2 SMNVEV (reference sequence). With 3 bases removed from V and 2 bases from J, the gap between germline ends came to 16 bases. This CDR3 is 16 amino acids long. The CDR3 coding sequence is TGTGCCAGCAGTTTGTCGTGGGGACACCGAAACTATGGCTACACCTTC. Encoded protein: CASSLSWGHRNYGYTF.

The chain combines TRBV5-1 with TRBJ1-1; D call uncertain. The CDR3 is 13 amino acids. Germline V CDR1 and CDR2: SGHRS, YFSETQ. Trimming removed 3 bases at V and 1 base at J, with 7 bases between. The chain's CDR3 is CASSSVTNTEAFF. The CDR3 DNA follows: TGCGCCAGCAGCTCGGTCACGAACACTGAAGCTTTCTTT. The whole variable domain, filled in from reference TRBV5-1 and TRBJ1-1, reads KAGVTQTPRYLIKTRGQQVTLSCSPISGHRSVSWYQQTPGQGLQFLFEYFSETQRNKGNFPGRFSGRQFSNSRSEMNVSTLELGDSALYLCASSSVTNTEAFFGQGTRLTVV.

The chain links TRBV6-4 to TRBJ1-2; 7 bases align to TRBD1. The CDR3 consists of 13 residues. The germline V gene has CDR1 MRHNA and CDR2 SNTAGT. J gave up 3 bases and V 6 bases, and 4 bases lay outside the gene matches. CDR3: CASSRTGDYGYTF. The CDR3, as DNA: TGTGCCAGCAGCCGAACAGGGGACTATGGCTACACCTTC.

The gene calls are TRBV7-9 and TRBJ2-1, with TRBD2 matching over 16 bases. Germline V gives CDR1 SEHNR, CDR2 FQNEAQ (reference sequence). This CDR3 has 16 residues. J lost 7 bases, V lost 5 bases, and 5 bases had no gene match. DNA of the CDR3: TGTGCCAGCAGCCGCGGGACTAGCGGGAGGGCAAATGAGCAGTTCTTC. Translating it yields CASSRGTSGRANEQFF.

The chain uses TRBV19 and TRBJ2-1, with TRBD2 matching over 7 bases. Germline V lookup: CDR1 LNHDA, CDR2 SQIVND (reference sequence). J was trimmed by 7 bases and V by 3 bases; bases with no gene match: 6. This CDR3 has 14 amino acids. The CDR3 DNA is TGTGCCAGTAGTATGGGTCCTAGCGGAAATGAGCAGTTCTTC. Translation: CASSMGPSGNEQFF.

The gene calls are TRBV29-1 and TRBJ2-7; D uncertain. V was cut by 3 bases and J by 3 bases, with 9 bases left in between. The CDR3 length is 12 residues. CDR1 is SQVTM, CDR2 ANQGSEA, per germline. In DNA, the CDR3 is TGCAGCGTTGATATCGGTCTCTACGAGCAGTACTTC. This codes for CSVDIGLYEQYF.

V and J are TRBV7-9 and TRBJ2-3, with D maybe TRBD2 (5 bases). V was pared by 5 bases and J by 3 bases, with 21 bases between. The CDR3 totals 17 residues. The germline V gene has CDR1 SEHNR and CDR2 FQNEAQ (reference sequence). CDR3 amino acids: CASSPPDRSRGTDTQYF. In DNA, the CDR3 is TGTGCCAGCAGCCCCCCGGACCGTTCCCGCGGGACAGATACGCAGTATTTT.

The chain has TRBV27 and TRBJ2-2; a possible D gene is TRBD1 (5 bases). The germline V and J ends were trimmed by 1 base and 5 bases, with 14 bases remaining between them. The CDR3 covers 16 residues. Looked up from germline, CDR1 is MNHEY and CDR2 is SMNVEV (reference sequence). CDR3 nucleotides: TGTGCCAGCAGTTTATGGGGTCAGGGTTGGACCGGGGAGCTGTTTTTT. Encoded protein: CASSLWGQGWTGELFF.

This clone has a handful of counts. The gene calls are TRBV6-5 and TRBJ2-7; D gene uncertain. The CDR3 sequence is 11 residues long. V was pared by 2 bases and J by 7 bases, with 6 bases between. Germline assignment: CDR1 MNHEY and CDR2 SVGAGI. CDR3 residues: CASSYGQEQYF. DNA for the CDR3: TGTGCCAGCAGTTACGGGCAGGAGCAGTACTTC.

The genes are TRBV11-2 and TRBJ1-2, with D uncertain. Trimming took 2 bases from V and 1 from J, leaving 8 bases between them. The CDR3 consists of 14 residues. From germline, CDR1 is SGHAT and CDR2 FQNNGV. CDR3 protein: CASSLRGSNYGYTF. The DNA for the CDR3 is TGTGCCAGCAGCTTACGAGGTAGTAACTATGGCTACACCTTC.

The chain joins TRBV25-1 to TRBJ2-2; a weak D match, TRBD1 (5 bases). CDR1 is MGHDK, CDR2 SYGVNS, per germline. This CDR3 spans 14 amino acids. V was trimmed by 4 bases and J by 7 bases, leaving 13 bases between them. CDR3 in amino acids: CASSASKGFGELFF. Here the CDR3 DNA reads TGTGCCAGCAGTGCGTCGAAGGGGTTCGGGGAGCTGTTTTTT.

V is TRBV14 and J is TRBJ1-1; 7 bases line up with TRBD1. V shed 7 bases and J 4 bases; nucleotides not matched to a gene: 9. From germline, CDR1 is SGHDN and CDR2 FVKESK. CDR3 length: 14 residues. The CDR3 DNA sequence: TGTGCCAGCAAATTTTTAGGGACAGCCACTGAAGCTTTCTTT. Residues: CASKFLGTATEAFF. The full variable domain, rest sourced from reference TRBV14 and TRBJ1-1, is EAGVTQFPSHSVIEKGQTVTLRCDPISGHDNLYWYRRVMGKEIKFLLHFVKESKQDESGMPNNRFLAERTGGTYSTLKVQPAELEDSGVYFCASKFLGTATEAFFGQGTRLTVV.